The next 9 T cell receptor beta chains were all read from a single sample in a study of blood T cell repertoires in COVID-19. Clones were read by immunoSEQ multiplex PCR, and TCRdb kept only the in-frame ones, dropping some. In the table there are 310,000 or so clones, 75% to 90% of which are singletons. The sequenced material came from PBMCs or T cells enriched from blood (not recorded which). The receptors derive from a woman aged 40 to 50 who had recovered from COVID-19.

This clone was recorded only once. V is TRBV5-1 and J is TRBJ2-7; TRBD2 matches 12 bases. The CDR3 runs 15 residues. V was pared by 4 bases and J by 7 bases, with 9 bases of the junction left unmatched. In germline, CDR1 is SGHRS, CDR2 YFSETQ. CDR3 DNA: TGCGCCAGCAGCAAAAGACTAGCGGGGGATCGAGAGCAGTACTTC. Its translation is CASSKRLAGDREQYF.

The J gene is TRBJ1-4, the V gene TRBV2; the D is unclear. The CDR3 spans 17 residues. Germline-derived CDR1 and CDR2 are SNHLY and FYNNEI. V was clipped by 3 bases and J by 0 bases, with 14 bases between them. CDR3 nucleotide sequence: TGTGCCAGCAGTGATTGGGGAGTGTCCGCAACTAATGAAAAACTGTTTTTT. It codes for CASSDWGVSATNEKLFF. Drawing the rest from reference TRBV2 and TRBJ1-4, the complete variable domain is EPEVTQTPSHQVTQMGQEVILRCVPISNHLYFYWYRQILGQKVEFLVSFYNNEISEKSEIFDDQFSVERPDGSNFTLKIRSTKLEDSAMYFCASSDWGVSATNEKLFFGSGTQLSVL.

The V gene is TRBV3-1 (or the pseudogene TRBV3-2), the J gene TRBJ1-2, with TRBD1 identical over 7 bases. This CDR3 has 15 residues. V was pared by 0 bases and J by 8 bases, with 9 bases of the junction left unmatched. CDR1 and CDR2 from the germline V gene are LGHDT and YNNKEL (reference sequence). This CDR3 reads CASSQEKLAGGGYTF. CDR3 nucleotides: TGTGCCAGCAGCCAAGAAAAGCTGGCAGGGGGAGGCTACACCTTC.

CDR3 loop: CAWRANEKLFF. The CDR3 bases are TGTGCCTGGAGAGCCAATGAAAAACTGTTTTTT. The gene calls are TRBV30 and TRBJ1-4, with D unresolved. The CDR3 extends over 11 amino acids. The V gene's germline CDR1 is GTSNPN and CDR2 SVGIG (reference sequence). V lost 3 bases to trimming and J lost 5 bases, with 4 bases between them.

This chain joins TRBV7-2 and TRBJ2-5; 7 nucleotides match TRBD1. The V and J ends lost 4 bases and 2 bases, in that order; junction bases with no gene match: 7. Germline lookup yields CDR1 SGHTA and CDR2 FQGNSA. This CDR3 has 15 amino acids. The CDR3 here is CASSSDGTEQETQYF. CDR3 nucleotides: TGTGCCAGCAGCTCGGACGGGACAGAGCAAGAGACCCAGTACTTC.

The chain employs TRBV19 and TRBJ2-3, with a tentative D call TRBD2 (6 bases). Trimming removed 8 bases from V and 0 bases from J, with 12 bases in between. This CDR3 is built from 14 residues. In germline, CDR1 is LNHDA, CDR2 SQIVND (reference sequence). The DNA of the CDR3 is TGTGCCAGTGCTAGCGTTTCTAGCACAGATACGCAGTATTTT. Encoded protein: CASASVSSTDTQYF.

The CDR3 DNA reads TGTGCCAGCAGTGGGATTACAGGGGCTTCTGGCTACACCTTC. It specifies CASSGITGASGYTF. The chain links TRBV2 to TRBJ1-2, with TRBD1 matching over 7 bases. The CDR3 is made up of 14 amino acids. Germline CDR1 and CDR2: SNHLY and FYNNEI. Germline trimming cut 4 bases from V and 7 bases from J; bases unmatched to any gene: 9.

This chain uses TRBV19 with TRBJ2-5, with D perhaps TRBD2 (5 bases). The CDR3 runs to 16 residues. V was trimmed by 0 bases and J by 4 bases, leaving 15 bases between them. CDR1 is LNHDA and CDR2 is SQIVND in the germline V gene (reference sequence). The CDR3 is CASSIESWGARETQYF. CDR3 coding DNA: TGTGCCAGTAGTATAGAATCCTGGGGAGCGAGAGAGACCCAGTACTTC.

This clone was picked up one time. The V and J genes are TRBV6-5 and TRBJ1-1, with a tentative D call TRBD1 (6 bases). CDR1 and CDR2 from the germline V gene are MNHEY and SVGAGI. The CDR3 length is 11 residues. With 2 bases removed from V and 14 bases from J, the gap between germline ends came to 12 bases. CDR3 nucleotide sequence: TGTGCCAGCAGTTACAAGGGGGTAAACTTCTTT. Its translation: CASSYKGVNFF.